The present entry profiles one T cell receptor (beta chain) with its context. This entry comes from a study of blood T cell repertoires in COVID-19. The V gene's germline CDR1 is MDHEN and CDR2 SYDVKM. V gave up 6 bases and J gave up 4 bases, with 10 bases separating them. The CDR3 loop spans 13 amino acids. Libraries were prepared by immunoSEQ multiplex PCR; TCRdb keeps only in-frame clonotypes and omits some of them. Of tens of thousands of clones in the sample, roughly four fifths were seen once. The TCR was taken from a man of 80 years or more with acute or convalescent COVID-19. V gene TRBV28 combines with J gene TRBJ1-3; D is unclear. Sequenced: peripheral blood. The DNA of the CDR3 is TGTGCCAGCAGCGCAATCGCGGGAAACACCATATATTTT. Its protein is CASSAIAGNTIYF.